Listed here is a single T cell receptor (beta chain). Its specific antigen is unknown. No much larger clone exists at a distance of one base, and base qualities are not known. Healthy HIV-negative adults with no recently reported acute infections or vaccinations were included as donors. Every donor was a Caucasian adult residing in Nashville, Tennessee, USA. Magnetic negative selection was used to enrich CD4+ T cells, after which naive cells were positively selected on CD45RA and the negative fraction became the memory subset. Blood was collected by leukapheresis, and PBMCs were isolated by Ficoll-Histopaque density gradient centrifugation and then cryopreserved in liquid nitrogen vapor phase. Purity and quantity of every magnetically sorted T cell population were checked by analytical flow cytometry. Each sorted fraction had its genomic DNA isolated and then quantified by UV absorbance on a Nanodrop 2000c.

This record belongs to a study of shared clonotypes between healthy human individuals (dated by TCRdb to 2020 to 2021). A note on the overall study: The cohort included a few men and a couple of women between 18 and 49 years of age. Leukapheresis yielded between about 0.85 and 10 billion PBMCs per donor. The study deeply sequenced blood TCR repertoires of five healthy adults to estimate repertoire size and the extent of clonotype sharing between individuals. To increase sequencing depth and limit assay-specific biases, TCR repertoire library preparation and sequencing were carried out by different laboratories using diverse techniques. For each donor, CD4 naive and CD4 memory were each run on three plates, CD8 naive on two plates, and CD8 memory on one plate.

Broad study findings and their caveats: Only blood was sampled, and tissue TCR repertoires likely differ from those in blood. Rarefaction of sorted-subset datasets indicated incomplete sequencing despite the large sequencing depth. Larger estimated clonotype richness was generally found for naive subsets than for memory subsets. Higher generation probabilities were observed for clonotypes shared by all four sorted-subset donors than for non-shared clonotypes. Roughly 5% of naive CD4, roughly 3.6% of naive CD8, approximately 2% of memory CD4, and 0.4% of memory CD8 clonotypes were shared across four donors. Based on pairwise subsampling, the degree of clonotype sharing among donors was expected to be affected by sequencing depth. The genetic and exposure-history diversity represented was limited by the small number of donors.

Using the deep immunoSEQ assay, TCR CDR3 regions were amplified from genomic DNA by multiplex PCR. Extracted genomic DNA from each cell subset was distributed evenly across all wells of several immunoSEQ 96-well plates, and each plate was treated as a replicate. For sorted subsets, around 0.2 ug genomic DNA, equal to tens of thousands of T cell genomes, was loaded into each replicate PCR. Purified libraries were measured with a Qubit 3.0 fluorometer, size-checked on a Bioanalyzer 2100, and measured again with the KAPA Library Quantification kit. Every immunoSEQ 96-well plate was sequenced on a dedicated single-read 150-cycle Illumina NextSeq 550 flow cell. Per the original workflow: The immunoSEQ output contained only junctional sequences without quality scores, so filtering could not match that applied to full-length reads. Sequences were annotated with PyIR, a Python wrapper for IgBLAST v1.9, and V/J genes and CDR3 were assigned using IMGT germline references. Reads were filtered out if the reads had weak V/J assignments (E-value above 1e-6), no CDR3, stop codons, out-of-frame junctions, or ambiguous translated residues. A V3J clonotype was defined by an identical inferred V gene, J gene, and CDR3 amino acid sequence. The percentage overlap between two repertoires was calculated by dividing the number of shared unique clonotypes by the size of the smaller repertoire. Three approaches were used to assess repertoire richness: RTK rarefaction, the Chao1 estimator, and Recon v2.1 estimates of unobserved clonotypes. OLGA was used to compute generation probabilities for all TCRbeta clonotypes that the gDNA method yielded from a few donors. TCRdb limited this immuneACCESS table to in-frame rearrangements with V and J called. A share of clones is missing; checked studies link under half to unresolved V genes, and the rest is unexplained. Clone size and V and J calls were adopted from that table, with D and trimming inferred from the DNA. The table for this sample lists 2 million to 3 million clones; approximately 94% of them were counted only once. Together, the top ten hold roughly 0.36% of the sample.

This clonotype originated in a man aged 18 to 35 in good health. Some clones in this sample may be carry-over from other donors' samples. Sequencing used naive CD4+ T cells from PBMCs. Read against the paper, the sample's cell subset or site label means: CD45RA+ positively selected.

The DNA sequence is given as TGTGCCAGTAGTATCCGGGACATCTCCTACAATGAGCAGTTCTTC. Translated, this is CASSIRDISYNEQFF. The chain links TRBV19 with TRBJ2-1; TRBD1 is possibly the D segment (6 matching bases). Between the V and J ends, shortened by 3 bases and 0 bases respectively, the junction contains 9 bases. Measured from the cysteine to the phenylalanine, the CDR3 is 15 residues long. Of all the DNA, just the CDR3 is kept, 45 bases in frame from base 1. From the germline V gene (reference sequence), CDR1 is LNHDA and CDR2 is SQIVND.